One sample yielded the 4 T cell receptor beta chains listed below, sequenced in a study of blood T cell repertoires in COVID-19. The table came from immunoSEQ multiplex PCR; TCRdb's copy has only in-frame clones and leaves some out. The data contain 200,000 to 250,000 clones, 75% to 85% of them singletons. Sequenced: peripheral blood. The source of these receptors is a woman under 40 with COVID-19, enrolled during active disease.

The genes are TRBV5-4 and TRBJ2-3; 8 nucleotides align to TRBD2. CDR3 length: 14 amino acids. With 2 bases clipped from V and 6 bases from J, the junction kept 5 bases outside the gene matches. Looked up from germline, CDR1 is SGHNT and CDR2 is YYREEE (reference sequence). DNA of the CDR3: TGTGCCAGCAGCTTTAAGGCTAGCGGGGATACGCAGTATTTT. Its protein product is CASSFKASGDTQYF.

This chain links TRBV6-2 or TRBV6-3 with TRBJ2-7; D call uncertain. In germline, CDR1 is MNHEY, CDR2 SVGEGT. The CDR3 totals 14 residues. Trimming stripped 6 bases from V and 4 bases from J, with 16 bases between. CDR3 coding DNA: TGTGCCAGCAGCTTTCTGACTTCCCATTACGAGCAGTACTTC. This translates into CASSFLTSHYEQYF.

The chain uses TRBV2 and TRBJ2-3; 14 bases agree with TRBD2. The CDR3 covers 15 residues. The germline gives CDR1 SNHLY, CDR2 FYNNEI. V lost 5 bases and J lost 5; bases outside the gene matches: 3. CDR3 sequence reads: CASSTGTSGGDTQYF. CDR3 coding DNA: TGTGCCAGCAGTACCGGGACTAGCGGGGGAGATACGCAGTATTTT.

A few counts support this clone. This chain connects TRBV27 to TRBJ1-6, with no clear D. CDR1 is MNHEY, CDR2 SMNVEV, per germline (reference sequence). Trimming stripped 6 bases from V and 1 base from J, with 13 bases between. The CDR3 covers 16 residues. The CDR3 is CASSSDPGSYNSPLHF. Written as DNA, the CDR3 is TGTGCCAGCAGCTCAGACCCCGGGTCCTATAATTCACCCCTCCACTTT.